The 10 T cell receptor beta chains listed next were all sequenced from one sample in a study of PD-1 blockade in classical Hodgkin lymphoma. Produced via immunoSEQ multiplex PCR; TCRdb's table is partial and in-frame only. The sample holds some 150,000 clones, around four fifths seen once. All trial patients relapsed after autologous stem cell transplantation. The sequenced sample was peripheral blood mononuclear cells (PBMCs), obtained before the second cycle of nivolumab. The origin of the receptors is a human donor with classical Hodgkin lymphoma.

This clone was observed a handful of times. The rearrangement links TRBV11-2 to TRBJ2-3; either TRBD1 or TRBD2 may supply D (5 bases each). V was shortened by 7 bases and J by 6 bases, with 20 bases between the two germline ends. This CDR3 spans 15 amino acids. Germline CDR1 and CDR2: SGHAT and FQNNGV. The CDR3 spells CASTTRGVARDTQYF. The CDR3 coding sequence is TGTGCCAGCACCACCAGAGGGGTAGCGAGGGATACGCAGTATTTT.

The genes are TRBV6-5 and TRBJ2-7, with 8 bases matching TRBD1. The junction had 7 bases not matched to a gene; V was cut back by 2 bases and J by 4 bases. CDR1 is MNHEY and CDR2 is SVGAGI in the germline V gene. This CDR3 has 15 residues. CDR3 DNA: TGTGCCAGCAGTTACGTCCACAGGGGGGTATACGAGCAGTACTTC. The encoded protein is CASSYVHRGVYEQYF.

This clone was observed a few times. V gene TRBV5-1 combines with J gene TRBJ2-7, with 9 bases that match TRBD2. CDR1 is SGHRS and CDR2 is YFSETQ in the germline V gene. The trim removed 3 bases at V and 4 bases at J, leaving 8 bases unmatched. The CDR3 is 15 amino acids. The CDR3 nucleotides read TGCGCCAGCAGCTCGGGACAGCGGGAGGTTTACGAGCAGTACTTC. Encoded protein: CASSSGQREVYEQYF.

This clone was recorded once. The chain combines TRBV10-3 with TRBJ2-5; 12 nucleotides match TRBD2. With V trimmed by 3 bases and J by 1 base, 9 bases remained unmatched. Germline V CDR1 and CDR2: ENHRY, SYGVKD. This CDR3 has 18 residues. Here the CDR3 reads CAISDPLTSGSPQETQYF. The CDR3 DNA is TGTGCCATCAGTGACCCTCTGACTAGCGGGAGTCCCCAAGAGACCCAGTACTTC.

The chain has TRBV5-1 and TRBJ2-3; TRBD2 matches 8 bases. The length of the CDR3 is 16 residues. Germline lookup yields CDR1 SGHRS and CDR2 YFSETQ. V dropped 0 bases and J dropped 4; count of bases not matched to a gene: 7. Here the CDR3 reads CASSLEAGGIPDTQYF. The CDR3 DNA is TGCGCCAGCAGCTTGGAGGCGGGAGGAATCCCAGATACGCAGTATTTT.

V usage is TRBV19 and J usage is TRBJ1-5, with TRBD1 matching 7 bases. This CDR3 spans 16 amino acids. After removal of 2 bases from V and 9 bases from J, the junction contained 13 bases not matched to a gene. CDR1 LNHDA and CDR2 SQIVND come from the germline V gene (reference sequence). The CDR3 DNA is TGTGCCAGTAGTATATTACCCACAGGGGACCTGGGGCCCCAGCATTTT. Encoded protein: CASSILPTGDLGPQHF.

The chain recombines TRBV2 with TRBJ2-3; 8 bases fit TRBD1. CDR3 length equals 14 residues. CDR1 and CDR2 (germline): SNHLY, FYNNEI. J gave up 2 bases and V 9 bases, and 7 bases lay outside the gene matches. CDR3 loop: CASFDRGPTDTQYF. The CDR3 DNA reads TGTGCCAGTTTCGACAGGGGCCCCACAGATACGCAGTATTTT.

This clone was picked up one time. The chain employs TRBV28 and TRBJ2-1; no definite D call. The CDR3 runs to 15 residues. V lost 3 bases to trimming and J lost 5 bases, with 14 bases between them. The germline V gene has CDR1 MDHEN and CDR2 SYDVKM. The chain's CDR3 is CASSLGTRLDNEQFF. In DNA, the CDR3 is TGTGCCAGCAGTTTGGGAACACGGCTTGACAATGAGCAGTTCTTC. The full variable domain, rest sourced from reference TRBV28 and TRBJ2-1, is DVKVTQSSRYLVKRTGEKVFLECVQDMDHENMFWYRQDPGLGLRLIYFSYDVKMKEKGDIPEGYSVSREKKERFSLILESASTNQTSMYLCASSLGTRLDNEQFFGPGTRLTVL.

The V and J genes are TRBV18 and TRBJ2-1; D perhaps matches TRBD1 (6 bases). The CDR3 totals 12 residues. Looked up from germline, CDR1 is KGHSH and CDR2 is LQKENI. Trimming left V 2 bases short and J 8 bases short, with 7 bases between. CDR3 loop: CASSPRGYEQFF. The CDR3, as DNA: TGTGCCAGCTCACCAAGGGGGTATGAGCAGTTCTTC.

The rearrangement uses TRBV4-2 and TRBJ2-7, with unresolved D. Germline CDR1 reads LGHNA; CDR2 reads YNFKEQ. With 0 bases removed from V and 3 bases from J, the gap between germline ends came to 9 bases. CDR3 size: 14 residues. CDR3 loop: CASSQEAVFYEQYF. In DNA, the CDR3 is TGTGCCAGCAGCCAAGAGGCCGTTTTCTACGAGCAGTACTTC.